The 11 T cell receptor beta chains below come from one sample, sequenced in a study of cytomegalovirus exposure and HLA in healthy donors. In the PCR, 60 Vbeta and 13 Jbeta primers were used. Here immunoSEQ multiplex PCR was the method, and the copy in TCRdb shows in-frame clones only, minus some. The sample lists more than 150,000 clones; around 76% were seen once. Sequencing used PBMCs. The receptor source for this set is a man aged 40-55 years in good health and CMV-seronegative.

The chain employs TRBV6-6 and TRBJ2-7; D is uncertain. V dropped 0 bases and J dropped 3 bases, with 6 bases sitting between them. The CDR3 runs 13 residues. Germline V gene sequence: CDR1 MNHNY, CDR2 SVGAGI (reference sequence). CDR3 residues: CASSYSRYYEQYV. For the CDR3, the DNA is TGTGCCAGCAGTTACTCGAGGTACTACGAGCAGTACGTC.

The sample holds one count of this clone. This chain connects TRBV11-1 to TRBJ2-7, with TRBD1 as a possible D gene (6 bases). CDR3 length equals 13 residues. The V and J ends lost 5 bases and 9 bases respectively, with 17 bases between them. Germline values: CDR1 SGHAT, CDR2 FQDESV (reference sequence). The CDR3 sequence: CASSVSQGLAQYF. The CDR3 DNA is TGTGCCAGCAGCGTAAGCCAGGGGCTCGCGCAGTACTTC. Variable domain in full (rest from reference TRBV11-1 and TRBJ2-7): EAEVAQSPRYKITEKSQAVAFWCDPISGHATLYWYRQILGQGPELLVQFQDESVVDDSQLPKDRFSAERLKGVDSTLKIQPAELGDSAMYLCASSVSQGLAQYFGPGTRLTVT.

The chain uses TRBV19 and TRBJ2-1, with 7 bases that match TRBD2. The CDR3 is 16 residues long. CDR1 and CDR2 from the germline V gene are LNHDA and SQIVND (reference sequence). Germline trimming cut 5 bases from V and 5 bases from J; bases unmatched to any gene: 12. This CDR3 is CASSEILTSRNNEQFF. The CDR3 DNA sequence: TGTGCCAGTAGTGAGATTCTGACTAGCAGAAACAATGAGCAGTTCTTC. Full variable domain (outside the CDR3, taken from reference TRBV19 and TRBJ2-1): DGGITQSPKYLFRKEGQNVTLSCEQNLNHDAMYWYRQDPGQGLRLIYYSQIVNDFQKGDIAEGYSVSREKKESFPLTVTSAQKNPTAFYLCASSEILTSRNNEQFFGPGTRLTVL.

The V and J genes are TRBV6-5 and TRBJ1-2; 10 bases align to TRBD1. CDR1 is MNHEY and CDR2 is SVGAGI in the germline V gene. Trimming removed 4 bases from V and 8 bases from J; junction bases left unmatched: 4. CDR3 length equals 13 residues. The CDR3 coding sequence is TGTGCCAGCAGTTCGACAGGGGGCTTCGGCTACACCTTC. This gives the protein CASSSTGGFGYTF.

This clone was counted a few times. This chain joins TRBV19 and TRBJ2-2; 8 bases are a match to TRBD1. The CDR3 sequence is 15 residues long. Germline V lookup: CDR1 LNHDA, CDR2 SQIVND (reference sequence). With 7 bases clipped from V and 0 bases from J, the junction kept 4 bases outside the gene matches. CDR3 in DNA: TGTGCCAGTATCCCGACAGGGGCGAACACCGGGGAGCTGTTTTTT. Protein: CASIPTGANTGELFF.

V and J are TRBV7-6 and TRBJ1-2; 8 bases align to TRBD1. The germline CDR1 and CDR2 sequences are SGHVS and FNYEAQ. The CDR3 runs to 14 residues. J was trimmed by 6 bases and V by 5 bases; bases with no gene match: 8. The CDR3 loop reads CASSLNTGGDGYTF. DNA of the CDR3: TGTGCCAGCAGCCTCAATACAGGGGGAGATGGCTACACCTTC. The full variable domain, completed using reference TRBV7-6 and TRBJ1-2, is GAGVSQSPRYKVTKRGQDVALRCDPISGHVSLYWYRQALGQGPEFLTYFNYEAQQDKSGLPNDRFSAERPEGSISTLTIQRTEQRDSAMYRCASSLNTGGDGYTFGSGTRLTVV.

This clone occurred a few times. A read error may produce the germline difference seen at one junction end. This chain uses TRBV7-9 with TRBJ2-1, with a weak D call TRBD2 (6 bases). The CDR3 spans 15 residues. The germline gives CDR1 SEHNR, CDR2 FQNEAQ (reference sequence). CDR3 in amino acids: CSSTLGAGSYNEQFF. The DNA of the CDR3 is TGTTCCAGCACCCTCGGAGCGGGCTCCTACAATGAGCAGTTCTTC.

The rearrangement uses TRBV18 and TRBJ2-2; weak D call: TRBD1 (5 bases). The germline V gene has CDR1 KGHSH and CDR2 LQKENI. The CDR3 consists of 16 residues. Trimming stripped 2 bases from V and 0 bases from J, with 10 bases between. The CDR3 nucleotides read TGTGCCAGCTCACCATTCGGACATCCGAACACCGGGGAGCTGTTTTTT. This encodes CASSPFGHPNTGELFF.

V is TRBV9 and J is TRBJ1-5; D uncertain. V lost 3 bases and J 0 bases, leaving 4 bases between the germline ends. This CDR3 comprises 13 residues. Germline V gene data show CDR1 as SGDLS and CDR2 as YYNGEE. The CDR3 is CASSDSSNQPQHF. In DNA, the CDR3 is TGTGCCAGCAGCGACTCTAGCAATCAGCCCCAGCATTTT.

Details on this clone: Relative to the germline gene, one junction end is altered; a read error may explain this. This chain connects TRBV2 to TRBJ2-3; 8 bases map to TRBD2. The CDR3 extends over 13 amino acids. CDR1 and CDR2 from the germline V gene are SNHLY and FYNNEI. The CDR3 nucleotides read TGTGTCAGCATCAGCGGGAGTTGGGATACGCAGTATTTT. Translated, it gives CVSISGSWDTQYF.

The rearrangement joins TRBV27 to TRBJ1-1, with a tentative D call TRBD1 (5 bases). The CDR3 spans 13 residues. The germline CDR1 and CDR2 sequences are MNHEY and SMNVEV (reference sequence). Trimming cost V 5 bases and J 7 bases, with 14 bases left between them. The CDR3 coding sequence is TGTGCCAGCAGTAGCGCCCTCAGGGATGAAGCTTTCTTT. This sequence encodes CASSSALRDEAFF.